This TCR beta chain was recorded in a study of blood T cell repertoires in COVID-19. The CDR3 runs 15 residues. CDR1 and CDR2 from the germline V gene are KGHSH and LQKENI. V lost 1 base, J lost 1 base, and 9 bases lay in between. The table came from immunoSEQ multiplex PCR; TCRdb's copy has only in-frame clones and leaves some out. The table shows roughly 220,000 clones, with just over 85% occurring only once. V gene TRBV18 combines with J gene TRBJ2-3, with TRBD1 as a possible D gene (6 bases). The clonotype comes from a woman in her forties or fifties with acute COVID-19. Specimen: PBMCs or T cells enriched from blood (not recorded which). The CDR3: CASSPRQGRTDTQYF. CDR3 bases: TGTGCCAGCTCACCACGGCAGGGGCGCACAGATACGCAGTATTTT.